The clone carrying this TCR beta chain has at least ten counts. As yet, its antigen is unknown. These data originate in a study of T cell repertoires in cytomegalovirus infection. About the study: Matching HLA type and CMV infection were both indicated by public TCR beta signatures. Whole-study results and caveats: HLA-C-restricted, CMV-specific TCR beta clonotypes were dominant ex vivo. Summed frequency of public TCR beta families distinguished CMV carriers with the relevant HLA.

The V and J ends lost 5 bases and 3 bases, in that order; junction bases with no gene match: 5. CDR1 SGHTA and CDR2 FQGTGA come from the germline V gene. The CDR3 consists of 15 residues. Each CDR3 protein gets one entry after TCRdb re-called the reads with MiXCR. The sample carries more than 500,000 distinct CDR3 sequences, approximately 15% recorded once. This clonotype was obtained from a human donor in good health (CMV status not recorded). Some clones in this sample may be carry-over from other donors' samples. V usage is TRBV7-3 and J usage is TRBJ1-1; 11 bases map to TRBD1. Sequencing input: CD8+ T cells from PBMCs. The CDR3 DNA is TGTGCCAGCAGCCTCGGACAGGGGGCGTACACTGAAGCTTTCTTT. Amino acid sequence: CASSLGQGAYTEAFF.